The next 19 T cell receptor beta chains were all read from a single sample in a study of blood T cell repertoires in COVID-19. Clones were sequenced by immunoSEQ multiplex PCR, and TCRdb holds only the in-frame ones, with some missing. Among 150,000 or so clones listed, around 84% were seen once. The sample taken for sequencing was peripheral blood. These receptors were taken from a woman aged 60-75 years with acute or convalescent COVID-19.

This clone was seen a single time. The J gene is TRBJ1-4, the V gene TRBV28; tentative D call: TRBD1 (6 bases). Germline CDR1 and CDR2: MDHEN and SYDVKM. The CDR3 length is 15 residues. Trimming took off 2 bases at V and 0 bases at J, with 7 bases between the two ends. CDR3 region: CASSLGGATNEKLFF. As DNA, the CDR3 is TGTGCCAGCAGTTTAGGGGGCGCAACTAATGAAAAACTGTTTTTT.

V is TRBV10-3 and J is TRBJ2-5; the match to TRBD1 covers 11 bases. The germline CDR1 and CDR2 sequences are ENHRY and SYGVKD. J was trimmed by 3 bases and V by 6 bases; bases with no gene match: 6. This CDR3 spans 15 amino acids. The CDR3 DNA reads TGTGCCATCAGGGGACAGGGGGATGTTGAAGAGACCCAGTACTTC. It codes for CAIRGQGDVEETQYF.

This clone has a single count. The rearrangement links TRBV24-1 to TRBJ1-5; 7 bases agree with TRBD1. V trimming: 4 bases; J trimming: 13 bases; junction bases outside the gene matches: 9. The germline gives CDR1 KGHDR, CDR2 SFDVKD. The CDR3 is made up of 13 amino acids. The CDR3 region is CATSDRGTEGQHF. The CDR3 region has the DNA TGTGCCACCAGTGACCGGGGGACAGAGGGTCAGCATTTT.

The genes are TRBV10-2 and TRBJ2-3; 9 bases are a match to TRBD2. Germline V gene sequence: CDR1 WSHSY, CDR2 SAAADI. V lost 8 bases to trimming and J lost 2 bases; unmatched junction nucleotides: 5. This CDR3 is built from 14 residues. The CDR3 loop reads CASASGAFTDTQYF. The CDR3 coding sequence is TGCGCCAGCGCTAGCGGGGCGTTCACAGATACGCAGTATTTT.

The chain has TRBV19 and TRBJ2-7; 8 nucleotides agree with TRBD1. This CDR3 region has 15 residues. CDR1 is LNHDA and CDR2 is SQIVND in the germline V gene (reference sequence). Losses at the gene ends were 5 bases for V and 3 bases for J; bases not matched to a gene: 9. The DNA of the CDR3 is TGTGCCAGTAGTCCGGCCGGGACAGGACTCTACGAGCAGTACTTC. Amino acids: CASSPAGTGLYEQYF.

The chain links TRBV12-5 to TRBJ1-5, with D maybe TRBD1 (5 bases). The CDR3 contains 14 residues. In germline, CDR1 is LGHNT, CDR2 FRNRAP. V lost 5 bases and J 5 bases, leaving 13 bases between the germline ends. CDR3 protein: CASGPGLRDQPQHF. CDR3 bases: TGTGCTAGTGGTCCGGGACTACGGGATCAGCCCCAGCATTTT.

The chain has TRBV2 and TRBJ2-7, with TRBD2 identical over 13 bases. The CDR3 runs 14 residues. Germline V CDR1 and CDR2: SNHLY, FYNNEI. The V segment lost 6 bases and the J segment 11 bases; nucleotides outside the gene matches: 10. For the CDR3, the DNA is TGTGCCAGCAGAGATCCGGGACTAGCGGGGTACGAGTACTTC. Protein: CASRDPGLAGYEYF. Using reference TRBV2 and TRBJ2-7 for the parts outside the CDR3, the full variable domain is EPEVTQTPSHQVTQMGQEVILRCVPISNHLYFYWYRQILGQKVEFLVSFYNNEISEKSEIFDDQFSVERPDGSNFTLKIRSTKLEDSAMYFCASRDPGLAGYEYFGPGTRLTVT.

The chain uses TRBV11-3 and TRBJ1-1; D gene ambiguous. Trimming took 2 bases from V and 7 from J, leaving 14 bases between them. The CDR3 runs to 14 residues. In germline, CDR1 is SGHNT, CDR2 YENEEA. CDR3 protein: CASSLSYGTYEAFF. The DNA for the CDR3 is TGTGCCAGCAGCTTATCATATGGCACGTATGAAGCTTTCTTT.

The chain carries TRBV25-1 and TRBJ2-7; 7 positions agree with TRBD1. The CDR3 length is 13 residues. CDR1 MGHDK and CDR2 SYGVNS come from the germline V gene. V was clipped by 6 bases and J by 6 bases; unmatched bases: 8. The CDR3 region is CASSVDRVSEQYF. The CDR3 DNA reads as TGTGCCAGCAGCGTCGACAGGGTTAGCGAGCAGTACTTC.

This clone was seen only once. The chain joins TRBV7-8 to TRBJ1-2, with 8 bases identical to TRBD1. The ends lost 5 bases at V and 2 bases at J; junction bases unmatched: 7. This CDR3 contains 15 residues. In germline, CDR1 is SGHVS, CDR2 FQNEAQ. The CDR3 nucleotides read TGTGCCAGCAGCCAAAGCTCAGGGGGCAACTATGGCTACACCTTC. It specifies CASSQSSGGNYGYTF.

This clone was observed a few times. In the same sample, other DNA sequences code for this CDR3. The J gene is TRBJ1-1, the V gene TRBV2; the D is unclear. V gave up 6 bases and J gave up 10 bases, with 9 bases separating them. CDR3 size: 10 residues. Germline assignment: CDR1 SNHLY and CDR2 FYNNEI. CDR3 region: CASSREGAFF. Here the CDR3 DNA reads TGTGCCAGCAGCCGTGAGGGAGCTTTCTTT.

This clone appeared once. The J gene is TRBJ1-5, the V gene TRBV6-6; a weak D match, TRBD1 (5 bases). The germline V gene has CDR1 MNHNY and CDR2 SVGAGI (reference sequence). V lost 7 bases and J 1 base, leaving 8 bases between the germline ends. CDR3 length: 13 amino acids. DNA for the CDR3: TGTGCCAGCAAGGGACTGAGCAATCAGCCCCAGCATTTT. It specifies CASKGLSNQPQHF.

The genes are TRBV6-5 and TRBJ2-2; 7 nucleotides align to TRBD1. CDR3 length: 14 residues. Germline CDR1 MNHEY, CDR2 SVGAGI. Trimming cost V 8 bases and J 0 bases; bases outside gene matches: 3. The CDR3 bases are TGTGCCAGCGAAAGGGGGCCGAACACCGGGGAGCTGTTTTTT. Its translation: CASERGPNTGELFF.

This clone was recorded once. CDR3: CASSAAGTPKYF. CDR3 coding DNA: TGTGCCAGCAGCGCTGCCGGGACACCAAAGTACTTC. This sequence joins TRBV7-3 and TRBJ2-5; tentatively, D is TRBD1 (6 bases). Per germline, CDR1 SGHTA and CDR2 FQGTGA. The CDR3 extends over 12 amino acids. With 5 bases removed from V and 12 bases from J, the gap between germline ends came to 16 bases.

CDR3 in amino acids: CASTEDRGPQEQYF. The CDR3 nucleotides read TGTGCCAGCACTGAGGACAGGGGGCCACAAGAGCAGTACTTC. The rearrangement uses TRBV2 and TRBJ2-7; 11 positions match TRBD1. Germline V gives CDR1 SNHLY, CDR2 FYNNEI. The V gene end was trimmed by 7 bases and the J gene end by 7 bases; junction bases not matched to a gene: 9. The CDR3 totals 14 residues.

This sequence joins TRBV9 and TRBJ2-1; D may be TRBD1 (5 bases). Trimming took off 2 bases at V and 3 bases at J, with 15 bases between the two ends. The CDR3 extends over 16 amino acids. Looked up from germline, CDR1 is SGDLS and CDR2 is YYNGEE. CDR3 coding DNA: TGTGCCAGCAGCGTGGGTGGTAGGGGCGTCTACAATGAGCAGTTCTTC. Protein product: CASSVGGRGVYNEQFF.

The J gene is TRBJ2-1, the V gene TRBV27; 11 bases line up with TRBD2. Unmatched junction bases numbered 17, after V lost 6 bases and J lost 4 bases. Germline CDR1 MNHEY, CDR2 SMNVEV (reference sequence). This CDR3 contains 19 residues. The chain's CDR3 is CASRSSGELAGGPYNEQFF. CDR3 bases: TGTGCCAGCAGATCTTCCGGGGAATTAGCGGGGGGGCCATACAATGAGCAGTTCTTC.

This chain uses TRBV29-1 with TRBJ1-5; D possibly corresponds to TRBD1 (5 bases). V was shortened by 4 bases and J by 0 bases, with 10 bases between the two germline ends. The CDR3 has 14 amino acids. Germline loops: CDR1 SQVTM, CDR2 ANQGSEA. In nucleotides, the CDR3 is TGCAGCGTTGGGACAAGAAATAGCAATCAGCCCCAGCATTTT. Translating it yields CSVGTRNSNQPQHF.

V usage is TRBV9 and J usage is TRBJ2-1; TRBD2 matches 9 bases. The CDR3 has 15 amino acids. CDR1 and CDR2 from the germline V gene are SGDLS and YYNGEE. Trimming cost V 0 bases and J 7 bases; bases outside gene matches: 5. This chain's CDR3 is CASSVGGGVSNEQFF. The CDR3 DNA reads TGTGCCAGCAGCGTAGGCGGGGGGGTTTCTAATGAGCAGTTCTTC.